The present entry profiles one T cell receptor beta chain with its context. Its antigen is not known. This entry belongs to a study of OX40 agonist ivuxolimab in advanced cancers. The V and J ends lost 7 bases and 7 bases respectively, with 14 bases between them. CDR1 and CDR2 from the germline V gene are MNHNS and SASEGT. This CDR3 has 14 residues. The table came from immunoSEQ multiplex PCR; TCRdb's copy has only in-frame clones and leaves some out. The sample yields roughly 64,000 clones, about 80% seen once. Notes on the study in general: Some nonresponders additionally presented with little normalized T-cell clonal expansion.

The clonotype originates from an adult with an advanced solid tumor such as melanoma, head and neck, liver or kidney cancer. Sequencing used CD4+ or CD8+ T cells sorted from blood, obtained in a trial of the OX40 agonist ivuxolimab. The rearrangement joins TRBV6-1 to TRBJ1-6; no clear D. This chain's CDR3 is CASIYGQENSPLHF. Here the CDR3 DNA reads TGTGCCAGCATTTATGGGCAGGAGAATTCACCCCTCCACTTT.